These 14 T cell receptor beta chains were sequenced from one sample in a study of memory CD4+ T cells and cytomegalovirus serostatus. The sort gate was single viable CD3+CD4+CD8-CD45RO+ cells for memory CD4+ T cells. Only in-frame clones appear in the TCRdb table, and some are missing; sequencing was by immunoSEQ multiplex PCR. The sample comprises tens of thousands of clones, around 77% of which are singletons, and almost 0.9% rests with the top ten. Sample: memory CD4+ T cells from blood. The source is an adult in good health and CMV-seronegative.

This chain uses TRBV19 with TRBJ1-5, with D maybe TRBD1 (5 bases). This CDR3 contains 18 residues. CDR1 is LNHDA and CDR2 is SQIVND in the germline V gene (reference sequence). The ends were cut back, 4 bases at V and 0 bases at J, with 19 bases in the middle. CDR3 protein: CASSNGGSGVYSNQPQHF. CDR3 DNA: TGTGCCAGTAGTAACGGGGGGAGCGGGGTGTATAGCAATCAGCCCCAGCATTTT.

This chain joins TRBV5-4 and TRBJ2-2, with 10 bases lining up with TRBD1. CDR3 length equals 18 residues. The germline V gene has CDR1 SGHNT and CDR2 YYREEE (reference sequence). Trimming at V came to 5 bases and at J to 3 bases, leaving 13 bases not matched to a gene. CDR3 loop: CASRPAPGQGDHTGELFF. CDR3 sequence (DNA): TGTGCCAGCAGACCAGCGCCTGGACAGGGGGATCACACCGGGGAGCTGTTTTTT.

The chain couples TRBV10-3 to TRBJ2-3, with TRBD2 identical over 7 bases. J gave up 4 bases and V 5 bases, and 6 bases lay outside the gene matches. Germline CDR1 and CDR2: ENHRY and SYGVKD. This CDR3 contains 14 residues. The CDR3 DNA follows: TGTGCCATCAGTCCCAGCGGGGTCTCAGATACGCAGTATTTT. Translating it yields CAISPSGVSDTQYF.

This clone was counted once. DNA for the CDR3: TGCGCCAGCAGCTTGTACGCGAGGACAGGTAACGACTATGGCTACACCTTC. The encoded protein is CASSLYARTGNDYGYTF. The chain combines TRBV5-1 with TRBJ1-2, with 7 bases fitting TRBD1. Germline V CDR1 and CDR2: SGHRS, YFSETQ. CDR3 length: 17 residues. V was pared by 1 base and J by 3 bases, with 12 bases of the junction left unmatched.

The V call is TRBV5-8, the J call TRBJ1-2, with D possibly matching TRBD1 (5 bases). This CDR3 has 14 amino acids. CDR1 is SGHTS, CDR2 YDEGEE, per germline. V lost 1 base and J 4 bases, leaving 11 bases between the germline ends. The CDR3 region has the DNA TGTGCCAGCAGCTTGTGGCGGGGCGCCTATGGCTACACCTTC. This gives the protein CASSLWRGAYGYTF.

CDR3 amino acids: CSVESPDKFGAFF. The CDR3 nucleotides read TGCAGCGTTGAGTCCCCGGACAAATTCGGAGCTTTCTTT. The chain recombines TRBV29-1 with TRBJ1-1, with D maybe TRBD1 (5 bases). Germline CDR1 SQVTM, CDR2 ANQGSEA. The CDR3 consists of 13 residues. The V gene lost 3 bases and the J gene lost 10 bases, with 18 bases spanning the gap.

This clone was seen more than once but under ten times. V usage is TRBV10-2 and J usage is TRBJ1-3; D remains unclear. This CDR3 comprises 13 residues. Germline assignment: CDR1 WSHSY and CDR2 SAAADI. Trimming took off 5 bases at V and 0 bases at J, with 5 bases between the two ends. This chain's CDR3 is CASSTSSGNTIYF. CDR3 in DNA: TGCGCCAGCAGTACGAGCTCTGGAAACACCATATATTTT.

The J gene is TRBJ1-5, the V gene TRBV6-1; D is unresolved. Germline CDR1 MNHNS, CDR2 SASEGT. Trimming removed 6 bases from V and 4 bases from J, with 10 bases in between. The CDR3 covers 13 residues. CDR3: CASRLAGNQPQHF. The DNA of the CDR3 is TGTGCCAGCAGACTTGCCGGGAATCAGCCCCAGCATTTT.

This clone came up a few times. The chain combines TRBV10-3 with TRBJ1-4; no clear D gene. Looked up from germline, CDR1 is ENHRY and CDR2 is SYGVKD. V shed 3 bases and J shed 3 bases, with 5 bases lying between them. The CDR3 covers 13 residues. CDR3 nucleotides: TGTGCCATCAGTGACGGGGCTAATGAAAAACTGTTTTTT. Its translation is CAISDGANEKLFF.

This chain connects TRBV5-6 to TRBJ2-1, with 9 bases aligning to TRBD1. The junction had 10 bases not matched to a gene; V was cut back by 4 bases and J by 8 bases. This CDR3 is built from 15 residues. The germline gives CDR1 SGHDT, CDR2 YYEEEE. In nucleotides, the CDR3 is TGTGCCAGCAGCCCGGGACAGGGTATGGGATATGAGCAGTTCTTC. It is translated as CASSPGQGMGYEQFF. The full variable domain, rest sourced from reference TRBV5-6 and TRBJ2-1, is DAGVTQSPTHLIKTRGQQVTLRCSPKSGHDTVSWYQQALGQGPQFIFQYYEEEERQRGNFPDRFSGHQFPNYSSELNVNALLLGDSALYLCASSPGQGMGYEQFFGPGTRLTVL.

CDR3 amino acids: CASRQALLNTEAFF. CDR3 in DNA: TGTGCCAGCAGACAGGCCCTTTTGAACACTGAAGCTTTCTTT. The chain couples TRBV6-4 to TRBJ1-1; the D gene is possibly TRBD1 (5 bases). The CDR3 spans 14 residues. Looked up from germline, CDR1 is MRHNA and CDR2 is SNTAGT. Trimming stripped 6 bases from V and 0 bases from J, with 11 bases between.

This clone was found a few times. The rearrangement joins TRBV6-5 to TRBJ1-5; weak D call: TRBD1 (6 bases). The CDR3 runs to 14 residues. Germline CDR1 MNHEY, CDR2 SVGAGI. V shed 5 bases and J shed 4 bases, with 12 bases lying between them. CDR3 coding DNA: TGTGCCAGCAGTGACGGACAGAGAAATCAGCCCCAGCATTTT. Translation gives CASSDGQRNQPQHF.

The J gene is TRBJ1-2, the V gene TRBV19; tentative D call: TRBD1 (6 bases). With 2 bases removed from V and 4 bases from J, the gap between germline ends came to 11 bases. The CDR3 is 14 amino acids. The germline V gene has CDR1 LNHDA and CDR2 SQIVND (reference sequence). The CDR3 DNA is TGTGCCAGTAGTATATTAAGGGGGACCTATGGCTACACCTTC. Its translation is CASSILRGTYGYTF.

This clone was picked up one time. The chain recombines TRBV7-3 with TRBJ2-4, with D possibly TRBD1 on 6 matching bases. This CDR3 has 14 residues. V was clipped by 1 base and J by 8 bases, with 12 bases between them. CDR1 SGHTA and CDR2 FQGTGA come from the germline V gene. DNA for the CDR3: TGTGCCAGCAGCTTAAATCCAGCAGGGGACATTCAGTACTTC. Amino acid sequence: CASSLNPAGDIQYF.